Detailed here is one TCR beta chain. Its target is unknown. Participants comprised healthy donors of bone marrow. With 2 bases removed from V and 9 bases from J, the gap between germline ends came to 14 bases. The CDR3 loop spans 15 amino acids. Germline values: CDR1 MNHEY, CDR2 SMNVEV (reference sequence). This record belongs to a study of cytomegalovirus exposure and HLA in healthy donors. About the study: An early release of data contained about 85 million unique TCRs, which came from HLA-typed donors. Study-wide results and limits: Earlier findings revealed that most TCR beta V segments proved productive either about 87% or about 30% of the time. Exclusion applied to some V segments, including TRBV6-2 and TRBV6-3, as they were indistinguishable.

The PCR was carried out with 60 Vbeta primers and 13 Jbeta primers. Profiling relied on immunoSEQ multiplex PCR, and the TCRdb table lists in-frame clones only, not all of them. In the table there are roughly 60,000 clones, around three quarters of which are singletons. This TCR came from a woman in her thirties or forties in good health and CMV-seropositive. Input material: PBMCs. The rearrangement uses TRBV27 and TRBJ1-6, with a possible D match to TRBD1 (6 bases). CDR3 coding DNA: TGTGCCAGCAGTTTAGGGCAGGGGTTCGGTTCACCCCTCCACTTT. It specifies CASSLGQGFGSPLHF.